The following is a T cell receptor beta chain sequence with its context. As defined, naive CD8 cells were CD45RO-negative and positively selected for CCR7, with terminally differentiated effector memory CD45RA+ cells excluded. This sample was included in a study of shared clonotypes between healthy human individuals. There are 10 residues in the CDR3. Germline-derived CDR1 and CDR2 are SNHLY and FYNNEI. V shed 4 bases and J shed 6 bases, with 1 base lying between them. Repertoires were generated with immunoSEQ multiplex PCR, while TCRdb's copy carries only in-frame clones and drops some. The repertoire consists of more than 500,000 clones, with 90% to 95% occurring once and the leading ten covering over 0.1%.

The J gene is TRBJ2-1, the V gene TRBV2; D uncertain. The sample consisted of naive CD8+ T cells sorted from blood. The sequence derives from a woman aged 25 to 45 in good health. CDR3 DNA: TGTGCCAGCAGTGGCAATGAGCAGTTCTTC. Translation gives CASSGNEQFF.